This TCR beta chain emerged from a study of T cell responses to AZD1222 COVID-19 vaccine. Across the whole study: Pooling of second doses given at about 4 or about 12 weeks was done.

Worth noting for this clone: Its target is unknown.

Sequencing was performed with immunoSEQ multiplex PCR; in TCRdb, only in-frame clones are kept and a portion is missing. Of 74,000 or so clones listed, approximately 81% were seen once; the top ten hold about 13%. The CDR3 loop spans 12 amino acids. The germline V and J ends were trimmed by 2 bases and 11 bases, with 9 bases remaining between them. Germline assignment: CDR1 SEHNR and CDR2 FQNEAQ (reference sequence). Study-wide results and caveats: Baseline serostatus was positive in only six AZD1222 recipients.

The source of this sequence is an adult in good health. The sample in question was peripheral blood, obtained on day 0 of AZD1222 vaccination. The chain is built from TRBV7-9 and TRBJ2-2; D ambiguous. CDR3 in amino acids: CASSLSGPELFF. The CDR3 coding sequence is TGTGCCAGCAGCTTAAGTGGACCAGAGCTGTTTTTT.